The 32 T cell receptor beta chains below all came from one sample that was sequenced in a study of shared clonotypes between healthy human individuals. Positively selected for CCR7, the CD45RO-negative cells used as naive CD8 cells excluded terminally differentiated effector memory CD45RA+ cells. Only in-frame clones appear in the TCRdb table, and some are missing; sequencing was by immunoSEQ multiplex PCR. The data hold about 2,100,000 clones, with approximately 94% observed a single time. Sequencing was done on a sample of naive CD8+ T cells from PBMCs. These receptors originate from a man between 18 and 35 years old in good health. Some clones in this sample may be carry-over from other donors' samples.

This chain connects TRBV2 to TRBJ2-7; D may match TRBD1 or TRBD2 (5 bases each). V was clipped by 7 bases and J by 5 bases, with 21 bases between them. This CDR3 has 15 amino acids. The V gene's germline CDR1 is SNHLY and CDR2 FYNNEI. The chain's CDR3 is CASIARGSIGDEQYF. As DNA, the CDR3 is TGTGCCAGCATCGCTCGGGGTTCGATAGGGGACGAGCAGTACTTC.

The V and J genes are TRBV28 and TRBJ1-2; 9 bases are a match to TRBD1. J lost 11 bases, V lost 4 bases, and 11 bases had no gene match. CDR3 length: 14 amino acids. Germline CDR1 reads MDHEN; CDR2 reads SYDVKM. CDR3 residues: CASSSGTGSSGYTF. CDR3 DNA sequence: TGTGCCAGCAGTTCTGGGACAGGGTCGAGCGGGTACACCTTC.

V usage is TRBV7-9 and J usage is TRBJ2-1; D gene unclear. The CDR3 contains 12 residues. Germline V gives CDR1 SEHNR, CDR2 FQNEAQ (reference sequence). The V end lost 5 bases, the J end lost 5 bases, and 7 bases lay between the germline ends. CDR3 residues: CASSESHNEQFF. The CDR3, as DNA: TGTGCCAGCAGCGAATCACACAATGAGCAGTTCTTC. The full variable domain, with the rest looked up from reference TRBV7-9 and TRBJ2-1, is DTGVSQNPRHKITKRGQNVTFRCDPISEHNRLYWYRQTLGQGPEFLTYFQNEAQLEKSRLLSDRFSAERPKGSFSTLEIQRTEQGDSAMYLCASSESHNEQFFGPGTRLTVL.

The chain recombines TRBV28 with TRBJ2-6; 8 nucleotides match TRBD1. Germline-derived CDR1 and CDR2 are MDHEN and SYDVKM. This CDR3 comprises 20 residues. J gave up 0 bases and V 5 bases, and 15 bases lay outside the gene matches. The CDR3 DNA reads TGTGCCAGCAGTCACCGGACAGGGTCCGGTATCTACTCTGGGGCCAACGTCCTGACTTTC. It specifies CASSHRTGSGIYSGANVLTF.

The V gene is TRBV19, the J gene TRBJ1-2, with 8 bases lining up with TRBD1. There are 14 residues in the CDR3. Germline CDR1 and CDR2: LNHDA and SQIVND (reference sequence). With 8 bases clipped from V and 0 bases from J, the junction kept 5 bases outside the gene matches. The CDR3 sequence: CASGQGEANYGYTF. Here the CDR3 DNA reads TGTGCCAGTGGACAGGGCGAAGCTAACTATGGCTACACCTTC.

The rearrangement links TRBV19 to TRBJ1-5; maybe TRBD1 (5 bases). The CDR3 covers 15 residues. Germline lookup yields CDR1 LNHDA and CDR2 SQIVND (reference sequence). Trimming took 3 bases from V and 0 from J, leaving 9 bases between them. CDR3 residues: CASSMGPYSNQPQHF. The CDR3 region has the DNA TGTGCCAGTAGTATGGGACCTTATAGCAATCAGCCCCAGCATTTT.

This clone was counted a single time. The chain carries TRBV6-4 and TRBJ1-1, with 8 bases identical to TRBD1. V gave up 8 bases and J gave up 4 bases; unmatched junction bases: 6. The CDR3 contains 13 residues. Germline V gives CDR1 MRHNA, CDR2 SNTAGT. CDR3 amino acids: CASAGGPGTEAFF. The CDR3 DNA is TGTGCCAGCGCAGGGGGCCCAGGCACTGAAGCTTTCTTT.

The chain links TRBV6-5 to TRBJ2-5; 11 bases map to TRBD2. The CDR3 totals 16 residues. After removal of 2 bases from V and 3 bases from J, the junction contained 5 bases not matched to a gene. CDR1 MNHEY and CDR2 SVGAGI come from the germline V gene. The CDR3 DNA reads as TGTGCCAGCAGTTACCTAACACTAGCGGGAGAAGAGACCCAGTACTTC. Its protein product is CASSYLTLAGEETQYF.

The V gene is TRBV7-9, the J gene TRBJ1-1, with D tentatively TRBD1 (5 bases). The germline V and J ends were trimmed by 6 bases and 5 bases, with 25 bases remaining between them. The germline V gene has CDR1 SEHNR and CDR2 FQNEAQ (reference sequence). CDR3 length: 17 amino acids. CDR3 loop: CASRAQGRSPWGTEAFF. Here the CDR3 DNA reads TGTGCCAGCAGGGCTCAAGGTAGGAGCCCCTGGGGGACTGAAGCTTTCTTT.

CDR3 loop: CASSQGGHLEQYF. The CDR3 DNA reads as TGTGCCAGCAGCCAAGGGGGCCACCTCGAGCAGTACTTC. V gene TRBV14 combines with J gene TRBJ2-7, with TRBD1 as a possible D gene (5 bases). This CDR3 is 13 amino acids long. V shed 1 base and J shed 6 bases, with 10 bases lying between them. Germline V lookup: CDR1 SGHDN, CDR2 FVKESK.

The CDR3 DNA reads as TGTGCCAGCAGCCCCCGGACTAGCGGGTTTACCGGGGAGCTGTTTTTT. It encodes CASSPRTSGFTGELFF. The chain links TRBV7-8 to TRBJ2-2, with TRBD2 matching over 11 bases. Germline V gene lookup returns CDR1 SGHVS and CDR2 FQNEAQ. V lost 5 bases and J lost 5; bases outside the gene matches: 7. This CDR3 is 16 amino acids long. The full variable domain, in which reference TRBV7-8 and TRBJ2-2 provide the parts outside the CDR3, is GAGVSQSPRYKVAKRGQDVALRCDPISGHVSLFWYQQALGQGPEFLTYFQNEAQLDKSGLPSDRFFAERPEGSVSTLKIQRTQQEDSAVYLCASSPRTSGFTGELFFGEGSRLTVL.

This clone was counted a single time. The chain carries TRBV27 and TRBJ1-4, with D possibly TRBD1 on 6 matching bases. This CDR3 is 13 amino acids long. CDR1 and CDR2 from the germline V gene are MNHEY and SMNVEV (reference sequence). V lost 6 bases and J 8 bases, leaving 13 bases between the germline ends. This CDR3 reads CASSSRGAEKLFF. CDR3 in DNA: TGTGCCAGCAGCTCGCGGGGGGCGGAAAAACTGTTTTTT.

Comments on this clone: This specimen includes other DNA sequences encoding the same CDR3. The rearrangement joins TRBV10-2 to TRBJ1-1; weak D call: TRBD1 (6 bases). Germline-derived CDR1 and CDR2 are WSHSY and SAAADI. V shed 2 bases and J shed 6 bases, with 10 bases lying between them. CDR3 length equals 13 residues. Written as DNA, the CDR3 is TGCGCCAGCAGTGAGGGGGGGGGCTCTGAAGCTTTCTTT. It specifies CASSEGGGSEAFF.

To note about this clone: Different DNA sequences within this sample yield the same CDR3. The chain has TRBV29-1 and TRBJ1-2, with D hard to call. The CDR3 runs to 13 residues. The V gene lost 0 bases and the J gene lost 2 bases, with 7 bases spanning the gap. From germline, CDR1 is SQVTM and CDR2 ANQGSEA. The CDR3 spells CSVEDLENYGYTF. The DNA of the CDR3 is TGCAGCGTTGAAGATCTGGAGAACTATGGCTACACCTTC.

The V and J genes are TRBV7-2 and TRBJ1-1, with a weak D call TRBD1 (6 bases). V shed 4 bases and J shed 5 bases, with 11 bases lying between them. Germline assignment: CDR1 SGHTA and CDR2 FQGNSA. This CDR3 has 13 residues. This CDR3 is CASSSYTGTEAFF. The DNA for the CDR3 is TGTGCCAGCAGCTCATATACAGGGACTGAAGCTTTCTTT.

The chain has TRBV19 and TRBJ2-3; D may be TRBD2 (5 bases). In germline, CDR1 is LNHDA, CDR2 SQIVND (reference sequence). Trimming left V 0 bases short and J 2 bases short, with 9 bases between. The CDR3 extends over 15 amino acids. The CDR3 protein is CASSIDRRVTDTQYF. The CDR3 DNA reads TGTGCCAGTAGTATAGATAGGCGGGTCACAGATACGCAGTATTTT.

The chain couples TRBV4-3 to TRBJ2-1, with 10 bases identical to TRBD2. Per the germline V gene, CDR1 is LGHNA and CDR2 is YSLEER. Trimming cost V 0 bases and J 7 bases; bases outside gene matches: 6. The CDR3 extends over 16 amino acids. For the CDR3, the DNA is TGCGCCAGCAGCCAAGATGCAGCGGGAGGGAGAAATGAGCAGTTCTTC. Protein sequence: CASSQDAAGGRNEQFF.

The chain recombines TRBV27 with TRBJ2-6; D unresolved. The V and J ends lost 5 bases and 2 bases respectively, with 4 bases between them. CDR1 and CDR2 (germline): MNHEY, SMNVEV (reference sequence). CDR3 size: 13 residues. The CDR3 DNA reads TGTGCCAGCAGTCGTCCTGGGGCCAACGTCCTGACTTTC. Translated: CASSRPGANVLTF.

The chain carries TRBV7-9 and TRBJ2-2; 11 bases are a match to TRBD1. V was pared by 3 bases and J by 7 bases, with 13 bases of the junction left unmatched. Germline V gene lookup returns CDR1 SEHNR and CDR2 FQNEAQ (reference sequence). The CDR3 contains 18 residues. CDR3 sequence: CASSLPFGQGASVGELFF. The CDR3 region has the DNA TGTGCCAGCAGCTTGCCTTTCGGACAGGGGGCGTCGGTCGGGGAGCTGTTTTTT.

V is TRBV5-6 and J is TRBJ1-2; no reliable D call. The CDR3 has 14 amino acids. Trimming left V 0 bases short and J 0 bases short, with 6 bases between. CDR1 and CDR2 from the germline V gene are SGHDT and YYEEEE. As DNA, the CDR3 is TGTGCCAGCAGCTTGGGGACGTCTAACTATGGCTACACCTTC. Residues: CASSLGTSNYGYTF.

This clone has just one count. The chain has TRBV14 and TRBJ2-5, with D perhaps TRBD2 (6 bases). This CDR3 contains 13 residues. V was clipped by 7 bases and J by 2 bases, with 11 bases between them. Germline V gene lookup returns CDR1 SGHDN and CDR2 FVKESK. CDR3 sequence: CASNPRGQETQYF. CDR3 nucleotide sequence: TGTGCCAGCAACCCTCGGGGGCAAGAGACCCAGTACTTC. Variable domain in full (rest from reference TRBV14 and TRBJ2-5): EAGVTQFPSHSVIEKGQTVTLRCDPISGHDNLYWYRRVMGKEIKFLLHFVKESKQDESGMPNNRFLAERTGGTYSTLKVQPAELEDSGVYFCASNPRGQETQYFGPGTRLLVL.

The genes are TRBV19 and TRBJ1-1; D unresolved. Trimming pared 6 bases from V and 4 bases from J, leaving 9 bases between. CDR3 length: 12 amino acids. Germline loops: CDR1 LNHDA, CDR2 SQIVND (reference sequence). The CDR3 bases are TGTGCCAGTAGGGGGTTCTTCACTGAAGCTTTCTTT. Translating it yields CASRGFFTEAFF.

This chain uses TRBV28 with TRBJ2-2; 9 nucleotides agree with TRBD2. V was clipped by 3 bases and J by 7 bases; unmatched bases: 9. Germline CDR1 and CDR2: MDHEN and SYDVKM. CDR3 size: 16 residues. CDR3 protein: CASSFLPAGGDGELFF. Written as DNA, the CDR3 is TGTGCCAGCAGTTTCTTACCCGCGGGAGGGGACGGGGAGCTGTTTTTT.

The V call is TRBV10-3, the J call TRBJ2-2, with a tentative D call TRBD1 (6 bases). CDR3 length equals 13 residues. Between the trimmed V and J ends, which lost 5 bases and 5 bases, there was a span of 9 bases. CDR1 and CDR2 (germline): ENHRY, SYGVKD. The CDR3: CAISWTETGELFF. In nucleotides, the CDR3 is TGTGCCATCAGTTGGACAGAGACCGGGGAGCTGTTTTTT.

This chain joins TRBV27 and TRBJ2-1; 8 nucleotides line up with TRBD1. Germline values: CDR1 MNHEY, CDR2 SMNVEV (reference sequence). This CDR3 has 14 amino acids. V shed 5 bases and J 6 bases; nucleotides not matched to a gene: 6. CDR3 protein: CASSTRQGPNEQFF. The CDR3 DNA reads TGTGCCAGCAGTACCCGACAGGGGCCCAATGAGCAGTTCTTC.

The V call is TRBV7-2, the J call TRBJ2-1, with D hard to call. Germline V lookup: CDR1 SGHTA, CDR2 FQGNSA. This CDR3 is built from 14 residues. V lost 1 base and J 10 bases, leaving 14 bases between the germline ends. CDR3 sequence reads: CASSLVRGPGEQFF. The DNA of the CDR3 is TGTGCCAGCAGCTTAGTCCGAGGACCAGGCGAGCAGTTCTTC.

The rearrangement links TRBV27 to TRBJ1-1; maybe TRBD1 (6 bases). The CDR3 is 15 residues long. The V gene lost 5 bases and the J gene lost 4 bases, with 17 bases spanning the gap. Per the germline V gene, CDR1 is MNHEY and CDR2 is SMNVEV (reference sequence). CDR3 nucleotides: TGTGCCAGCAGTATTTGGACAGCGGGGGGCACTGAAGCTTTCTTT. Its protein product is CASSIWTAGGTEAFF.

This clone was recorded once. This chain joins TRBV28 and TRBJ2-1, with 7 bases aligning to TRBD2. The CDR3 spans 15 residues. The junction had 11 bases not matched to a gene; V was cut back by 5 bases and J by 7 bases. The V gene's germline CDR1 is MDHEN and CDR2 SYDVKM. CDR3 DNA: TGTGCCAGCAGTCCGGGGAGGGGTTGGAGAAATGAGCAGTTCTTC. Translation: CASSPGRGWRNEQFF.

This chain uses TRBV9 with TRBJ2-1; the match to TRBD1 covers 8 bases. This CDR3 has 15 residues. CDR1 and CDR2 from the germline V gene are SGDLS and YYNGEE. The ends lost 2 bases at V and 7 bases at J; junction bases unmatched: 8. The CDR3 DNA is TGTGCCAGCAGCGTGGAAGGCAGGGGGCCTAATGAGCAGTTCTTC. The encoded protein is CASSVEGRGPNEQFF.

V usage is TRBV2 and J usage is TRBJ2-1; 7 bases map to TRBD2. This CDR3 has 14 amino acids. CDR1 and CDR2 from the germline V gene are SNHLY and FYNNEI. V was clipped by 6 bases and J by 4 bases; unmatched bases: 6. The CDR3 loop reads CASRTSGVYNEQFF. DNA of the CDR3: TGTGCCAGCAGGACCAGCGGGGTGTACAATGAGCAGTTCTTC.

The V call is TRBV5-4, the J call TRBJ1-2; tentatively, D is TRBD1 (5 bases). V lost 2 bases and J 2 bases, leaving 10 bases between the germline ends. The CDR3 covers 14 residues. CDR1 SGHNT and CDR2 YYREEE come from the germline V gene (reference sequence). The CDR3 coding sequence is TGTGCCAGCAGCTTTGGCAGGGAGAACTATGGCTACACCTTC. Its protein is CASSFGRENYGYTF.

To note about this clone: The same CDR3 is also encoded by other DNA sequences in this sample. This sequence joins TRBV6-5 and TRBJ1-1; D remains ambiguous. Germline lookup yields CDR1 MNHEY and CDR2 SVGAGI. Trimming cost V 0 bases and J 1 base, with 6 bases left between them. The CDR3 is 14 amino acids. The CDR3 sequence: CASSYSSRNTEAFF. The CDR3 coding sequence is TGTGCCAGCAGTTACTCGAGCAGGAACACTGAAGCTTTCTTT.